A selection of T cell receptor beta chains follows, all from one sample in a study of identical twins. TCRdb used MiXCR to reprocess the 5' RACE reads, holding one entry per CDR3 protein. The table shows roughly 1.6 million distinct CDR3 sequences, with about 31% occurring only once. The sample was cord blood. The source of these receptors is a newborn girl in good health. The CDR3 runs from the conserved cysteine through the conserved F or W. A D gene is named only where the DNA matches it firmly. Expanded clones get a size class; other rows say once, few or many, or leave the size out.

CDR3 DNA | CDR3 protein | V gene | D gene | J gene | clone size
TGTGCCAGCAGTTTTACAGGGGGCTCTGGAAACACCATATATTTT | CASSFTGGSGNTIYF | TRBV7-9 | TRBD1 | TRBJ1-3 | few
TGCAGTGCTAGAAACGGGAGGCCCCAAGAGACCCAGTACTTC | CSARNGRPQETQYF | TRBV20-1 | TRBD2 | TRBJ2-5 | few
TGTGCCAGCAGCCAGGGCTGGGGTAGCAATCAGCCCCAGCATTTT | CASSQGWGSNQPQHF | TRBV4-2 | . | TRBJ1-5 | few
TGTGCCAGCAGTGCCTTCCCACGAAGGAGAAAAGACAATGAGCAGTTCTTC | CASSAFPRRRKDNEQFF | TRBV6-1 | . | TRBJ2-1 | .
TGTGCCAGCAGCCAAGAAGCCCTAGCGGGGGCCCGTTACACAGATACGCAGTATTTT | CASSQEALAGARYTDTQYF | TRBV4-2 | TRBD2 | TRBJ2-3 | few
TGTGCCACCAGTGATGGTGACAAGCGGGGAGATACGCAGTATTTT | CATSDGDKRGDTQYF | TRBV24-1 | TRBD2 | TRBJ2-3 | .
TGCGGCGTTGACACAGGGCACTACGAGCAGTACTTC | CGVDTGHYEQYF | TRBV29-1 | . | TRBJ2-7 | .
TGTGCCAGCAGCCGGGACAGGGTTAGCAATGAGCAGTTCTTC | CASSRDRVSNEQFF | TRBV25-1 | TRBD1 | TRBJ2-1 | .
TGTGCCAGCAGCCCGAGGACATCTCTTAGGGGGGCAGATACGCAGTATTTT | CASSPRTSLRGADTQYF | TRBV7-8 | . | TRBJ2-3 | few
TGTGCCAGCAGCTTAGTGGGTACGAGGGCGACTGAAGCTTTCTTT | CASSLVGTRATEAFF | TRBV7-6 | . | TRBJ1-1 | .
TGTGCCAGCAGTGCCCGCGGGAGGAACACCTACAATGAGCAGTTCTTC | CASSARGRNTYNEQFF | TRBV7-2 | TRBD2 | TRBJ2-1 | .
TGTGCCAGCAGGACCTCAAGGGGGCCCTACAATGAGCAGTTCTTC | CASRTSRGPYNEQFF | TRBV11-2 | TRBD1 | TRBJ2-1 | .
TGTGCCTCCCGGGGCGGGGGGATTGGCAATGAGCAGTTCTTC | CASRGGGIGNEQFF | TRBV30 | TRBD2 | TRBJ2-1 | .
TGTGCCAGCAGCTACAGGGTGGGGGGAGATACGCAGTATTTT | CASSYRVGGDTQYF | TRBV5-4 | . | TRBJ2-3 | .
TGTGCCAGCATCGGCTCGGGACAGGGCTACAATGAGCAGTTCTTC | CASIGSGQGYNEQFF | TRBV12-3/TRBV12-4 | TRBD1 | TRBJ2-1 | many
TGTGCCAGCAGCATACTAGCGGCTTACGAGCAGTACTTC | CASSILAAYEQYF | TRBV7-2 | TRBD2 | TRBJ2-7 | .
TGTGCCAGCAGTGCCTATACAGTTCCCTCCTATAATTCACCCCTCCACTTT | CASSAYTVPSYNSPLHF | TRBV27 | . | TRBJ1-6 | few
TGCGCCAGCAGCCAAGAACGAGGCAGCGAGGTCGAGACCCAGTACTTC | CASSQERGSEVETQYF | TRBV4-1 | . | TRBJ2-5 | .
TGTGCCAGCAGCAAACAGGGGGTGGTGGGCTACGAGCAGTACTTC | CASSKQGVVGYEQYF | TRBV2 | TRBD1 | TRBJ2-7 | .
TGCAGCGTCCACCCCCAGGGACAGGGAATCGGCTACACCTTC | CSVHPQGQGIGYTF | TRBV29-1 | TRBD1 | TRBJ1-2 | many
TGTGCCAGCAGGGGACAGACACGCCTGGATGGCTACACCTTC | CASRGQTRLDGYTF | TRBV3-1 | TRBD1 | TRBJ1-2 | few
TGTGCCATCCAGGGACTAGCTTACAATGAGCAGTACTTC | CAIQGLAYNEQYF | TRBV10-3 | TRBD2 | TRBJ2-5 | .
TGCAGTGCTAGAGGGACAGGGGGCGAGTCTGAAGCTTTCTTT | CSARGTGGESEAFF | TRBV20-1 | TRBD1 | TRBJ1-1 | .
TGTGCCAGCAGCCCCTACACCGCCTACAATGAGCAGTTCTTC | CASSPYTAYNEQFF | TRBV7-9 | . | TRBJ2-1 | .
TGTGCCAGCAACCACCTGGACAGGGGGGGCACTGAAGCTTTCTTT | CASNHLDRGGTEAFF | TRBV4-2 | TRBD1 | TRBJ1-1 | few
TGTGCCAGCGGATACGACGTGGCTTCTCGGTTCTTC | CASGYDVASRFF | TRBV28 | . | TRBJ2-1 | few
TGCGCCAGCAGTGGCGGTTGGCGGGGAATGAACACTGGAGCTTTCTTT | CASSGGWRGMNTGAFF | TRBV10-2 | . | TRBJ1-1 | once
TGCAGTGCTAGGTCCCTCGCAGGGGGGACTGAAGCTTTCTTT | CSARSLAGGTEAFF | TRBV20-1 | TRBD1 | TRBJ1-1 | few
TGCAGTGCTAGGATGGGGGCTGCGGGCAATGAGCAGTTCTTC | CSARMGAAGNEQFF | TRBV20-1 | . | TRBJ2-1 | few
TGTGCCAGCAGCGAGGGCAAATATACAGGGACCGAGCAGTACTTC | CASSEGKYTGTEQYF | TRBV7-9 | . | TRBJ2-7 | few
TGCAGTGCTACAAACACGGGTTGGCCCCAGCATTTT | CSATNTGWPQHF | TRBV20-1 | . | TRBJ1-5 | .
TGTGCCAGCAGCCAAGAGACTAGCGACACCGGGGAGCTGTTTTTT | CASSQETSDTGELFF | TRBV4-2 | TRBD2 | TRBJ2-2 | .
TGTGCCAGCAGTTCTAGCGGGGGCCGCACAGATACGCAGTATTTT | CASSSSGGRTDTQYF | TRBV12-3/TRBV12-4 | TRBD2 | TRBJ2-3 | many
TGTGCCAGCAGCTTGGAGAGGTCCTACACAGATACGCAGTATTTT | CASSLERSYTDTQYF | TRBV5-6 | . | TRBJ2-3 | .
TGTGCCAGCAGCTTCGGGGGCCGGCTTAATTCACCCCTCCACTTT | CASSFGGRLNSPLHF | TRBV5-4 | . | TRBJ1-6 | .
TGCAGTGTTCGGCCTAGCGGGAGAATCAATGAGCAGTTCTTC | CSVRPSGRINEQFF | TRBV20-1 | TRBD2 | TRBJ2-1 | few
TGCGCCAGCAGCTTGGTGGGAACTAGCGGGGTCACGAACACCGGGGAGCTGTTTTTT | CASSLVGTSGVTNTGELFF | TRBV5-1 | TRBD2 | TRBJ2-2 | .
TGTGCCAGCAGCCAAGAGGTAACTGCTGGAGAGCAGTACTTC | CASSQEVTAGEQYF | TRBV16 | . | TRBJ2-4 | .
TGTGCCACCAGTGATTTGTTGGGGGGCTCCTACAATGAGCAGTTCTTC | CATSDLLGGSYNEQFF | TRBV24-1 | . | TRBJ2-1 | .
TGTGCCAGCTCACCACTTGGGGAGGTCACTGAAGCTTTCTTT | CASSPLGEVTEAFF | TRBV18 | . | TRBJ1-1 | .
TGTGCCAGCAGGGGGACAGGGTTGCAGCAGCCCCAGCATTTT | CASRGTGLQQPQHF | TRBV12-3/TRBV12-4 | TRBD1 | TRBJ1-5 | .
TGTGCCAGCAGTTCCCCCGGGACCGACTTTGGCTACACCTTC | CASSSPGTDFGYTF | TRBV6-5 | . | TRBJ1-2 | .
TGCAGTGCTAGAGATCGGGGCAGTCAGGTCCCCCACGAGCAGTACTTC | CSARDRGSQVPHEQYF | TRBV20-1 | . | TRBJ2-7 | .
TGCGCCAGCAGCTTGCTCACTGCTTCTTTTGGACTAGCGGGAGAGGCAGATACGCAGTATTTT | CASSLLTASFGLAGEADTQYF | TRBV5-1 | TRBD2 | TRBJ2-3 | .
TGTGCCAGCGTAAGGACTAGCGGGGGGTATTCCTACAATGAGCAGTTCTTC | CASVRTSGGYSYNEQFF | TRBV6-2/TRBV6-3 | TRBD2 | TRBJ2-1 | .
TGTGCCAGCAGCGGCCCAGTGGGCCATACGCAGTATTTT | CASSGPVGHTQYF | TRBV11-2 | . | TRBJ2-3 | few
TGTGCCAGCAGTTACTCCTTAGCGGGAGGGGACAATGAGCAGTTCTTC | CASSYSLAGGDNEQFF | TRBV6-5 | TRBD2 | TRBJ2-1 | few
TGCGCCAGCAGCCAATTCGTAGGAAAAGAGGCAGAAGAGACCCAGTACTTC | CASSQFVGKEAEETQYF | TRBV4-1 | . | TRBJ2-5 | .
TGTGCCAGCAGTCTAGGAACGGGGCAGGGTCTCCCTTTTAACTATGGCTACACCTTC | CASSLGTGQGLPFNYGYTF | TRBV11-2 | . | TRBJ1-2 | .
TGTGCCAGCAGCTTACCTCTCGGGCGGGATTTCACAGATACGCAGTATTTT | CASSLPLGRDFTDTQYF | TRBV7-9 | . | TRBJ2-3 | .
TGCGCCAGCAGCCAAGATTCGGCAGATACGCAGTATTTT | CASSQDSADTQYF | TRBV4-1 | . | TRBJ2-3 | .
TGCGCCAGCAGCTTCCGGGGAACATTCTACGAGCAGTACTTC | CASSFRGTFYEQYF | TRBV5-1 | . | TRBJ2-7 | few
TGTGCCAGCCGCCGAGACAGGGGCAACTATGGCTACACCTTC | CASRRDRGNYGYTF | TRBV27 | TRBD1 | TRBJ1-2 | many
TGCAGTGCTGCCCCGACAGAGTACTACGAGCAGTACTTC | CSAAPTEYYEQYF | TRBV20-1 | . | TRBJ2-7 | .
TGCAGTGCTAGAGTATTAGGTGGGAGCTCCTACAATGAGCAGTTCTTC | CSARVLGGSSYNEQFF | TRBV20-1 | . | TRBJ2-1 | .
TGTGCCAGCAGTGAGGGTGGGGCTGATCAGCCCCAGCATTTT | CASSEGGADQPQHF | TRBV6-1 | . | TRBJ1-5 | few
TGTGCCACCAGCAGAGCTACCGGGACTATCGCTACAGATACGCAGTATTTT | CATSRATGTIATDTQYF | TRBV15 | TRBD2 | TRBJ2-3 | few
TGCGCCAGCAGTGATGTGAGCTCTGGGGCCAACGTCCTGACTTTC | CASSDVSSGANVLTF | TRBV10-2 | . | TRBJ2-6 | .
TGTGCCAGCAGTGAAGGACAGCGTGTTAATCAGCCCCAGCATTTT | CASSEGQRVNQPQHF | TRBV12-3/TRBV12-4 | . | TRBJ1-5 | .